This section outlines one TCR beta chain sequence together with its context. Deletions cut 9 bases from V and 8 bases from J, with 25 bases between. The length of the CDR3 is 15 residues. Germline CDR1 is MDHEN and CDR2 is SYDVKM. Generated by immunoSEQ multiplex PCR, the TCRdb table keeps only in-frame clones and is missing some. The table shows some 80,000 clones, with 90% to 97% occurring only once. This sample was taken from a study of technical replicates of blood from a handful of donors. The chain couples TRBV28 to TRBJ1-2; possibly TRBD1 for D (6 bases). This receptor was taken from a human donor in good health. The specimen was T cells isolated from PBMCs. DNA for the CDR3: TGTGCCAGTCAAATCCCCCAAGGGGGAAAGGGGGGCTACACCTTC. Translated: CASQIPQGGKGGYTF.